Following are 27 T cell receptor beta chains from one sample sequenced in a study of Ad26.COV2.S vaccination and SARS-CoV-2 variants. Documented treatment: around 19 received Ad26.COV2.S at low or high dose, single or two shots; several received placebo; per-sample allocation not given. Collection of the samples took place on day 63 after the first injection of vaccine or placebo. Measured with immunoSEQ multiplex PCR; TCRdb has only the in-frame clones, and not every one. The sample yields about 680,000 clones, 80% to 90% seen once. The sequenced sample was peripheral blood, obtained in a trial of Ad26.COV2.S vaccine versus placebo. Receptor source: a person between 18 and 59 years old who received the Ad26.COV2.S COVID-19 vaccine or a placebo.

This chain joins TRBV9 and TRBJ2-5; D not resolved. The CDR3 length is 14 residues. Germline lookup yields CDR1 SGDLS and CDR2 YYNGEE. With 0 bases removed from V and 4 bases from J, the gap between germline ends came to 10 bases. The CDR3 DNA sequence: TGTGCCAGCAGCGTAGCTGGGTGGGGAGAGACCCAGTACTTC. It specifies CASSVAGWGETQYF.

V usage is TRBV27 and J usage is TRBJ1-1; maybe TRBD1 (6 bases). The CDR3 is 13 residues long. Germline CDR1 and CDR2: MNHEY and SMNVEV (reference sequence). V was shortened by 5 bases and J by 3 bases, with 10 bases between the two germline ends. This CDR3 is CASSVGGDTEAFF. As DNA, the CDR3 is TGTGCCAGCAGTGTCGGGGGCGACACTGAAGCTTTCTTT.

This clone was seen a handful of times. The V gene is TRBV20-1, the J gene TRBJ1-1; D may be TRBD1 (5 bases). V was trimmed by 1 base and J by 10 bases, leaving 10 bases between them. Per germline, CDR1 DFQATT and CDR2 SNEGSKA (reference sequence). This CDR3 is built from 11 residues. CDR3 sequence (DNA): TGCAGTGCTAGAGCCAAGGGGATAGCTTTCTTT. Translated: CSARAKGIAFF.

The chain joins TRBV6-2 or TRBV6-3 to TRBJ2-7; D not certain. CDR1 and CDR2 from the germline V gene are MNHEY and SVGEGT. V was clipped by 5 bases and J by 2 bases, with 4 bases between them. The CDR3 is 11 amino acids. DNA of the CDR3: TGTGCCAGCAGTAAGGCCTACGAGCAGTACTTC. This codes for CASSKAYEQYF.

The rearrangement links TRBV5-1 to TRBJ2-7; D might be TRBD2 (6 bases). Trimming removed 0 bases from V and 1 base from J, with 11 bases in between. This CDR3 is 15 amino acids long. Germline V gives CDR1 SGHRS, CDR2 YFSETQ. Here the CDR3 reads CASSLASGPSYEQYF. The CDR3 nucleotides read TGCGCCAGCAGCTTGGCCAGCGGGCCTTCCTACGAGCAGTACTTC.

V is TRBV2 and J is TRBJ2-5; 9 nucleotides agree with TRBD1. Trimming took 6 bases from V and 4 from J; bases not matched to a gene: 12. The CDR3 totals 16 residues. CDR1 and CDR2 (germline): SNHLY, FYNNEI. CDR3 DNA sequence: TGTGCCAGCAGCGAGACGGGGACAGGGCTTAGAGAGACCCAGTACTTC. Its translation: CASSETGTGLRETQYF.

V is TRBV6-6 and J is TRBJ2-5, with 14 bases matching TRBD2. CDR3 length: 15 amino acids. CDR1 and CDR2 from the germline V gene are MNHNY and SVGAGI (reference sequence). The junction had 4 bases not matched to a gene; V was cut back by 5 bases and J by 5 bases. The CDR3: CASSRLAGGKETQYF. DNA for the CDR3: TGTGCCAGCAGTCGACTAGCGGGAGGGAAGGAGACCCAGTACTTC.

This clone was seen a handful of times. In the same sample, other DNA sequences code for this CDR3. For the CDR3, the DNA is TGTGCCAGCAGCTACAGGGGGAACACTGAAGCTTTCTTT. This encodes CASSYRGNTEAFF. The gene calls are TRBV6-5 and TRBJ1-1; 7 bases are shared with TRBD1. This CDR3 is 13 amino acids long. Germline assignment: CDR1 MNHEY and CDR2 SVGAGI. The V and J ends lost 6 bases and 1 base, in that order; junction bases with no gene match: 2.

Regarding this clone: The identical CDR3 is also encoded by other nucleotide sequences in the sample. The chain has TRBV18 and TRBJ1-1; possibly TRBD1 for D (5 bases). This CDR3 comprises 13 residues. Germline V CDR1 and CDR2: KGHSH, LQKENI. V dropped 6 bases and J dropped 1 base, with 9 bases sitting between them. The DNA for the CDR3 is TGTGCCAGCTCCGGGACGGCGAACACTGAAGCTTTCTTT. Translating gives CASSGTANTEAFF.

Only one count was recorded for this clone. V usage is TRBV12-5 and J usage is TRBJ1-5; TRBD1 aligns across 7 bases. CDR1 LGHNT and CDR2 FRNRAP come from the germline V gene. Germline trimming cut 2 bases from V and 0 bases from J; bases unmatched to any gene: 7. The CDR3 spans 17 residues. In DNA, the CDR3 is TGTGCTAGTGGTTTGAGGGGGGGACAGTTTAGCAATCAGCCCCAGCATTTT. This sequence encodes CASGLRGGQFSNQPQHF.

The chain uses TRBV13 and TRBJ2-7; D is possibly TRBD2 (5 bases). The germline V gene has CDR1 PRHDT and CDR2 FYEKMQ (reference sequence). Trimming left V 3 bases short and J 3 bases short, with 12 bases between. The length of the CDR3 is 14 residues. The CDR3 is CASSFGDGDYEQYF. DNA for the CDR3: TGTGCCAGCAGCTTCGGTGACGGGGACTACGAGCAGTACTTC. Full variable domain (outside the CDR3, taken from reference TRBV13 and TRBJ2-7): AAGVIQSPRHLIKEKRETATLKCYPIPRHDTVYWYQQGPGQDPQFLISFYEKMQSDKGSIPDRFSAQQFSDYHSELNMSSLELGDSALYFCASSFGDGDYEQYFGPGTRLTVT.

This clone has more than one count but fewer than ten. CDR3 in amino acids: CASSIDRYRQTQYF. CDR3 DNA sequence: TGTGCCAGTAGTATTGACAGGTATCGTCAGACCCAGTACTTC. The chain recombines TRBV19 with TRBJ2-5; a possible D gene is TRBD1 (6 bases). V lost 3 bases and J lost 6, with 14 bases in between. This CDR3 region has 14 residues. Germline loops: CDR1 LNHDA, CDR2 SQIVND (reference sequence).

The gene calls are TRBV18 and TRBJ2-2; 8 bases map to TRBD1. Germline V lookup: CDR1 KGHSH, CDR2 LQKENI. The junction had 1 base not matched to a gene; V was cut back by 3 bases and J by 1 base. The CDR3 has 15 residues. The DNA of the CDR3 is TGTGCCAGCTCACCCGGGACAGGGAACACCGGGGAGCTGTTTTTT. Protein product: CASSPGTGNTGELFF.

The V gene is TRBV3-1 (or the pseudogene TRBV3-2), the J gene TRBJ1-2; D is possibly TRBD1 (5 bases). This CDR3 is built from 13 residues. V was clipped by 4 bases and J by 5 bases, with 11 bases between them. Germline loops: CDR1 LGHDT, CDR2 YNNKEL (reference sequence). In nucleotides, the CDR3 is TGTGCCAGCAGCCCCGGGGCCGGGTATGGCTACACCTTC. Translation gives CASSPGAGYGYTF.

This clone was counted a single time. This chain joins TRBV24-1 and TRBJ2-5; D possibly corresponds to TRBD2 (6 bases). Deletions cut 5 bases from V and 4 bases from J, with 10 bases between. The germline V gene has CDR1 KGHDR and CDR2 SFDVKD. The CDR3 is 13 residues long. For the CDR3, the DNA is TGTGCCACCAGTGCCCAGGGAGGAGAGACCCAGTACTTC. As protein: CATSAQGGETQYF.

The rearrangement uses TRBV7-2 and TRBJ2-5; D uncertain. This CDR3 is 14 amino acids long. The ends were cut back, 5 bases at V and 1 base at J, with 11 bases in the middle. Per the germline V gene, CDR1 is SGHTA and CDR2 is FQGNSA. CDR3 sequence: CASSPGRSQETQYF. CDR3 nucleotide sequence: TGTGCCAGCAGCCCAGGCCGGTCCCAAGAGACCCAGTACTTC.

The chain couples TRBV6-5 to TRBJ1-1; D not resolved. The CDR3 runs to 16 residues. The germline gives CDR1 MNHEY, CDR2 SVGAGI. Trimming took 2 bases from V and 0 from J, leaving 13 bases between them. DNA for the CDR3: TGTGCCAGCAGTTACGGCATAAGCCCTTTGAACACTGAAGCTTTCTTT. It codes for CASSYGISPLNTEAFF.

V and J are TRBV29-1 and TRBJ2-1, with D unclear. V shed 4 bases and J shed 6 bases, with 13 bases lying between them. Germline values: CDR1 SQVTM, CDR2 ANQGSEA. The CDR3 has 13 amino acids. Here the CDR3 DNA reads TGCAGCGTTGCGGTTCGCGCACCCAATGAGCAGTTCTTC. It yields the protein CSVAVRAPNEQFF.

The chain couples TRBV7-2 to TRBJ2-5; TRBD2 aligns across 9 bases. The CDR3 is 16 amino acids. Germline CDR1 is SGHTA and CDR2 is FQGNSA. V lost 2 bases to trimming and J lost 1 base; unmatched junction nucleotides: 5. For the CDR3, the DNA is TGTGCCAGCAGCTTACCCGCTAGCGGGGCCCAAGAGACCCAGTACTTC. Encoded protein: CASSLPASGAQETQYF.

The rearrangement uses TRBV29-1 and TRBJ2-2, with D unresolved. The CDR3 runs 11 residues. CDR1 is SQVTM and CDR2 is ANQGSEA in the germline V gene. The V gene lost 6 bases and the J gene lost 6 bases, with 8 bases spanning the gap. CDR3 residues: CSVRRSGELFF. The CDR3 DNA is TGCAGCGTAAGGCGGTCCGGGGAGCTGTTTTTT.

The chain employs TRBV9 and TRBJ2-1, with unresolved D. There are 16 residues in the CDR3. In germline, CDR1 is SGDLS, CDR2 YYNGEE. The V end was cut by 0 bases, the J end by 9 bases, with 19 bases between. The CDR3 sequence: CASSVGSFRPDGEQFF. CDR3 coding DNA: TGTGCCAGCAGCGTAGGAAGTTTTAGGCCAGACGGTGAGCAGTTCTTC.

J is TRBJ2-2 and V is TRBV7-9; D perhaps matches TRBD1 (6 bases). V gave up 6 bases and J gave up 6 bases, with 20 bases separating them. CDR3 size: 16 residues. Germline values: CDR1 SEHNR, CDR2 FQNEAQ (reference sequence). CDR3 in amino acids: CASRLRDTVRSGELFF. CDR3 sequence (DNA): TGTGCCAGCAGGTTACGGGACACCGTTCGGTCCGGGGAGCTGTTTTTT.

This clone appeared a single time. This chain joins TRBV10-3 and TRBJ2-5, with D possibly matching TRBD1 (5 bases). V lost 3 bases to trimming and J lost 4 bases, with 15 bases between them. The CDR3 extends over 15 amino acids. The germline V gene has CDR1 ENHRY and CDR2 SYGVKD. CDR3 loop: CAISDGPGPGETQYF. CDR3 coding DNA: TGTGCCATCAGTGATGGGCCAGGGCCTGGAGAGACCCAGTACTTC.

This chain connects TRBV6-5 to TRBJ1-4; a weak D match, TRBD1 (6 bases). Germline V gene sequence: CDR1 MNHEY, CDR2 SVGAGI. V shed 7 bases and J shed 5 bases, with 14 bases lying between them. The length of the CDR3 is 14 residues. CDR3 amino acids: CASKAGTLNEKLFF. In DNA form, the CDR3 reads TGTGCCAGCAAAGCCGGGACACTCAATGAAAAACTGTTTTTT.

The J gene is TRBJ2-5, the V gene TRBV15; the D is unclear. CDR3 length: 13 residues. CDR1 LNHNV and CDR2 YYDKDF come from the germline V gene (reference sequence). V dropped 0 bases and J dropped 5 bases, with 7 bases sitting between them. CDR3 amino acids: CATSRDPAETQYF. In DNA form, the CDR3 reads TGTGCCACCAGCAGAGATCCAGCGGAGACCCAGTACTTC.

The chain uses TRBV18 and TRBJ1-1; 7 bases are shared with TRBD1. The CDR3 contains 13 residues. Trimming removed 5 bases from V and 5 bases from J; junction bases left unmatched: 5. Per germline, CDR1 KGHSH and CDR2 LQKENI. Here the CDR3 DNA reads TGTGCCAGCTCAGCAGGGGGTTCAACTGAAGCTTTCTTT. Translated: CASSAGGSTEAFF. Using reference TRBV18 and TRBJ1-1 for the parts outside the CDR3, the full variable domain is NAGVMQNPRHLVRRRGQEARLRCSPMKGHSHVYWYRQLPEEGLKFMVYLQKENIIDESGMPKERFSAEFPKEGPSILRIQQVVRGDSAAYFCASSAGGSTEAFFGQGTRLTVV.

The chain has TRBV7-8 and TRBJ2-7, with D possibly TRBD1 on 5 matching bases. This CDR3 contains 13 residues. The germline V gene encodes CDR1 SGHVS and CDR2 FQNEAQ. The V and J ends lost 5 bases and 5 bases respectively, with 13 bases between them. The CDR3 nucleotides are TGTGCCAGCAGCCCAGCAGGGTCTGACGAGCAGTACTTC. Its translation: CASSPAGSDEQYF.